Following are 15 T cell receptor beta chains from one sample sequenced in a study of graft-versus-host responses after intestinal transplantation. Graft-derived tissue was subjected to processing to liberate intraepithelial and lamina propria lymphocytes. The data were produced by immunoSEQ multiplex PCR, yet TCRdb's version contains in-frame clones alone and is incomplete. The sample holds about 15,000 clones, 79% seen once. Sequencing was performed on ileum tissue, taken approximately 420 days after intestinal transplant. The receptors shown here come from a human patient who received an intestinal transplant, so some T cells may come from the graft donor.

CDR3 bases: TGTGCCAGCAGCTTGGACAGGGGAAGCTCCTACGAGCAGTACTTC. Amino acid sequence: CASSLDRGSSYEQYF. The chain carries TRBV5-4 and TRBJ2-7; 7 positions agree with TRBD1. Germline CDR1 and CDR2: SGHNT and YYREEE (reference sequence). CDR3 length: 15 residues. V lost 0 bases and J lost 0; bases outside the gene matches: 3.

To note about this clone: A junction end diverges from the germline sequence, so it may reflect a read error. V is TRBV7-9 and J is TRBJ2-1, with 7 nucleotides matching TRBD1. CDR1 is SEHNR, CDR2 FQNEAQ, per germline (reference sequence). This CDR3 is built from 12 residues. The CDR3 nucleotides read TGTGCCAGCAGCGGATCCGGGACAGATAGGGTCTTC. Its translation: CASSGSGTDRVF.

This clone showed up just a few times. The rearrangement uses TRBV21-1 and TRBJ2-7; whether TRBD2, the table's D call, matches the DNA was not checked. TRBV21-1 is a recognized pseudogene. This CDR3 region has 14 residues. CDR3 DNA sequence: TGTGCCAGGAACCGCCCTAAGCGGGGAAACGAGCAGTACTTC. It is translated as CARNRPKRGNEQYF.

CDR3 amino acids: CAGDRDSDSGANVLTF. DNA of the CDR3: TGTGCCGGTGACCGGGACAGTGACTCTGGGGCCAACGTCCTGACTTTC. The chain uses TRBV7-3 and TRBJ2-6, with 7 bases matching TRBD1. There are 16 residues in the CDR3. Trimming removed 11 bases from V and 0 bases from J; junction bases left unmatched: 10. The germline V gene has CDR1 SGHTA and CDR2 FQGTGA.

The chain carries TRBV5-1 and TRBJ2-7; D gene ambiguous. Germline assignment: CDR1 SGHRS and CDR2 YFSETQ. Trimming shortened V by 0 bases and J by 2 bases, and 6 bases separated the two germline ends. The CDR3 length is 13 residues. The chain's CDR3 is CASSLGPAYEQYF. As DNA, the CDR3 is TGCGCCAGCAGCTTGGGCCCGGCCTACGAGCAGTACTTC.

The chain links TRBV5-5 to TRBJ2-1; D is perhaps TRBD2 (6 bases). Germline loops: CDR1 SGHKS, CDR2 YYEKEE (reference sequence). This CDR3 is 15 amino acids long. V was cut by 0 bases and J by 7 bases, with 14 bases left in between. The CDR3 spells CASSLDPGTFNEQFF. The CDR3 DNA sequence: TGTGCCAGCAGCTTGGACCCCGGGACTTTTAATGAGCAGTTCTTC. The whole variable domain, remainder taken from reference TRBV5-5 and TRBJ2-1, is DAGVTQSPTHLIKTRGQQVTLRCSPISGHKSVSWYQQVLGQGPQFIFQYYEKEERGRGNFPDRFSARQFPNYSSELNVNALLLGDSALYLCASSLDPGTFNEQFFGPGTRLTVL.

The chain recombines TRBV4-1 with TRBJ2-7; a possible D gene is TRBD1 (6 bases). This CDR3 has 12 residues. Trimming cost V 3 bases and J 6 bases, with 9 bases left between them. The germline V gene encodes CDR1 MGHRA and CDR2 YSYEKL. The CDR3 bases are TGCGCCAGCAGCCACGCCAGGGGCGAGCAGTACTTC. Translating gives CASSHARGEQYF.

The rearrangement joins TRBV2 to TRBJ2-2; 11 nucleotides align to TRBD1. This CDR3 has 19 amino acids. Germline CDR1 and CDR2: SNHLY and FYNNEI. V lost 6 bases to trimming and J lost 6 bases; unmatched junction nucleotides: 18. The CDR3 spells CASRGQGDILVVPPGELFF. The CDR3 DNA sequence: TGTGCCAGCAGGGGACAGGGGGACATCCTCGTGGTGCCACCCGGGGAGCTGTTTTTT.

This chain connects TRBV2 to TRBJ2-1, with a possible D match to TRBD1 (5 bases). The germline V and J ends were trimmed by 8 bases and 1 base, with 6 bases remaining between them. The germline gives CDR1 SNHLY, CDR2 FYNNEI. The CDR3 loop spans 12 amino acids. The CDR3 DNA follows: TGTGCCAGCCAGGGTTCCTACAATGAGCAGTTCTTC. Its translation is CASQGSYNEQFF. Variable domain in full (rest from reference TRBV2 and TRBJ2-1): EPEVTQTPSHQVTQMGQEVILRCVPISNHLYFYWYRQILGQKVEFLVSFYNNEISEKSEIFDDQFSVERPDGSNFTLKIRSTKLEDSAMYFCASQGSYNEQFFGPGTRLTVL.

Only one count was recorded for this clone. The rearrangement uses TRBV6-5 and TRBJ1-2, with D possibly matching TRBD1 (5 bases). Germline loops: CDR1 MNHEY, CDR2 SVGAGI. V gave up 5 bases and J gave up 8 bases, with 18 bases separating them. CDR3 length: 14 amino acids. The CDR3 DNA sequence: TGTGCCAGCAGTCTATTCCCTAGGGGAGGAGGCTACACCTTC. It translates to CASSLFPRGGGYTF.

The chain combines TRBV13 with TRBJ2-7; D could derive from TRBD1 or TRBD2 (6 bases each). CDR1 is PRHDT, CDR2 FYEKMQ, per germline (reference sequence). The CDR3 sequence is 14 residues long. V was pared by 7 bases and J by 3 bases, with 16 bases between. The CDR3 nucleotides are TGTGCCAGCACCAACGGGGGCAGTGACTACGAGCAGTACTTC. It specifies CASTNGGSDYEQYF.

The rearrangement links TRBV6-1 to TRBJ2-2; TRBD1 matches at 7 bases. Germline V gene lookup returns CDR1 MNHNS and CDR2 SASEGT. V dropped 2 bases and J dropped 3; count of bases not matched to a gene: 3. The CDR3 has 15 residues. The CDR3 spells CASSEITGDTGELFF. CDR3 sequence (DNA): TGTGCCAGCAGTGAAATAACAGGGGACACCGGGGAGCTGTTTTTT.

The chain has TRBV9 and TRBJ2-7; 9 bases are shared with TRBD2. Germline CDR1 SGDLS, CDR2 YYNGEE. The CDR3 covers 16 residues. V trimming: 0 bases; J trimming: 3 bases; junction bases outside the gene matches: 7. The CDR3, as DNA: TGTGCCAGCAGCGTAGCCCCGGGACTAGCCGACTACGAGCAGTACTTC. It is translated as CASSVAPGLADYEQYF.

This chain links TRBV4-3 with TRBJ1-6, with D maybe TRBD1 (6 bases). V was pared by 1 base and J by 10 bases, with 14 bases between. The germline gives CDR1 LGHNA, CDR2 YSLEER. This CDR3 comprises 15 residues. The CDR3 coding sequence is TGCGCCAGCAGCCAAGCCCCGGGGCAGGGGTCACCCCTCCACTTT. Protein: CASSQAPGQGSPLHF.

This clone was observed a single time. This chain joins TRBV4-3 and TRBJ2-3; no firm D call. Germline assignment: CDR1 LGHNA and CDR2 YSLEER. V shed 0 bases and J shed 4 bases, with 8 bases lying between them. This CDR3 is built from 14 residues. The CDR3 reads CASSQEVRSDTQYF. CDR3 nucleotide sequence: TGCGCCAGCAGCCAAGAAGTCAGGTCAGATACGCAGTATTTT.